The sample holds many counts of the clone carrying this T cell receptor (beta chain). The data belong to a study of neurological immune-mediated disorders. V trimming: 0 bases; J trimming: 5 bases; junction bases outside the gene matches: 4. The CDR3 spans 16 residues. Germline V gene data show CDR1 as SGHRS and CDR2 as YFSETQ. Sorted libraries drew on approximately 1 million CD4+ or CD8+ T cells. Synthesis of cDNA was performed by 5'RACE using 10-nucleotide random UMIs. Over 200 million TCR-beta sequences from 15-18 subjects were obtained in each sequencing run. TCRdb called the 5' RACE reads again in MiXCR, with one record for every CDR3 protein. In the table there are some 35,000 distinct CDR3 sequences, around a tenth of which are singletons.

The source is a woman aged 30 to 39 with HTLV-1-associated myelopathy (HAM/TSP). The gene calls are TRBV5-1 and TRBJ2-3; 12 nucleotides align to TRBD2. The source material was CD4+ T cells from blood. The DNA of the CDR3 is TGCGCCAGCAGCTTGGGAACTAGCGGGGGGCGAGATACGCAGTATTTT. Encoded protein: CASSLGTSGGRDTQYF.